One sample yielded the 21 T cell receptor beta chains listed below, sequenced in a study of blood T cell repertoires in COVID-19. Assay used: immunoSEQ multiplex PCR; TCRdb lists only in-frame clones, some missing. The table lists 200,000 to 250,000 clones, about 88% of them singletons. Sequenced: PBMCs or T cells enriched from blood (not recorded which). The receptors stem from a woman between 25 and 40 years old who had recovered from COVID-19.

The J gene is TRBJ1-1, the V gene TRBV27; D is unresolved. This CDR3 contains 13 residues. With 5 bases removed from V and 0 bases from J, the gap between germline ends came to 7 bases. CDR1 MNHEY and CDR2 SMNVEV come from the germline V gene (reference sequence). The CDR3 DNA sequence: TGTGCCAGCAGTCTCAACATGAACACTGAAGCTTTCTTT. Protein: CASSLNMNTEAFF.

This chain joins TRBV6-5 and TRBJ1-1; no firm D call. The germline V gene has CDR1 MNHEY and CDR2 SVGAGI. The CDR3 has 14 amino acids. The V end was cut by 5 bases, the J end by 0 bases, with 10 bases between. CDR3 in amino acids: CASSRHGMNTEAFF. CDR3 bases: TGTGCCAGCAGTAGACACGGAATGAACACTGAAGCTTTCTTT.

The CDR3 DNA is TGTGCCAGCAGTTACAACCCCCAGGGAAGCTCTGGAAACACCATATATTTT. It yields the protein CASSYNPQGSSGNTIYF. The chain links TRBV6-2 or TRBV6-3 to TRBJ1-3, with TRBD1 as a possible D gene (5 bases). Trimming stripped 2 bases from V and 0 bases from J, with 14 bases between. CDR3 size: 17 residues. Germline V CDR1 and CDR2: MNHEY, SVGEGT.

The CDR3 is CASSLEGAIIYEQYF. In DNA, the CDR3 is TGTGCCAGCAGCTTGGAGGGGGCTATAATCTACGAGCAGTACTTC. The chain couples TRBV11-2 to TRBJ2-7, with D tentatively TRBD1 (7 bases). This CDR3 is built from 15 residues. Germline V CDR1 and CDR2: SGHAT, FQNNGV. The germline V and J ends were trimmed by 3 bases and 3 bases, with 15 bases remaining between them.

The chain is built from TRBV3-1 (or the pseudogene TRBV3-2) and TRBJ1-2, with TRBD1 as a possible D gene (6 bases). V was clipped by 0 bases and J by 5 bases, with 10 bases between them. CDR3 length: 14 residues. Germline values: CDR1 LGHDT, CDR2 YNNKEL (reference sequence). The CDR3 region has the DNA TGTGCCAGCAGCCAAGATGCGGACAGTTATGGCTACACCTTC. This codes for CASSQDADSYGYTF.

The chain is built from TRBV5-1 and TRBJ2-1, with D possibly being TRBD1 (5 bases). This CDR3 is built from 12 residues. Germline lookup yields CDR1 SGHRS and CDR2 YFSETQ. Trimming pared 4 bases from V and 7 bases from J, leaving 9 bases between. The CDR3 sequence: CASSPWTNEQFF. The DNA of the CDR3 is TGCGCCAGCAGCCCCTGGACAAATGAGCAGTTCTTC.

The CDR3 spells CATGGSGANVLTF. The CDR3 bases are TGTGCCACCGGGGGGTCTGGGGCCAACGTCCTGACTTTC. The chain joins TRBV9 to TRBJ2-6, with 7 bases that match TRBD2. J was trimmed by 1 base and V by 9 bases; bases with no gene match: 1. The CDR3 is made up of 13 amino acids. From germline, CDR1 is SGDLS and CDR2 YYNGEE.

A single count supports this clone. This sequence joins TRBV4-3 and TRBJ2-2, with 10 bases that match TRBD1. The J segment lost 4 bases and the V segment lost 4 bases, leaving 6 bases of the junction unmatched. Per germline, CDR1 LGHNA and CDR2 YSLEER. This CDR3 comprises 16 residues. The CDR3 protein is CASSPLTGGITGELFF. CDR3 DNA: TGCGCCAGCAGCCCCTTGACAGGGGGCATCACCGGGGAGCTGTTTTTT.

The chain couples TRBV5-1 to TRBJ1-1; D perhaps matches TRBD1 (5 bases). V was cut by 2 bases and J by 2 bases, with 7 bases left in between. The CDR3 extends over 13 amino acids. Per the germline V gene, CDR1 is SGHRS and CDR2 is YFSETQ. CDR3 region: CASSFDRNTEAFF. The CDR3 DNA sequence: TGCGCCAGCAGCTTCGACAGAAACACTGAAGCTTTCTTT.

The rearrangement joins TRBV7-9 to TRBJ2-7; maybe TRBD1 (5 bases). V was shortened by 5 bases and J by 3 bases, with 11 bases between the two germline ends. Germline assignment: CDR1 SEHNR and CDR2 FQNEAQ (reference sequence). The CDR3 is 13 residues long. The CDR3 region is CASSPTEVYEQYF. The CDR3 region has the DNA TGTGCCAGCAGCCCGACAGAGGTCTACGAGCAGTACTTC. Based on the CDR3 plus reference TRBV7-9 and TRBJ2-7, the full variable domain is DTGVSQNPRHKITKRGQNVTFRCDPISEHNRLYWYRQTLGQGPEFLTYFQNEAQLEKSRLLSDRFSAERPKGSFSTLEIQRTEQGDSAMYLCASSPTEVYEQYFGPGTRLTVT.

A single count supports this clone. The chain is built from TRBV11-3 and TRBJ2-7; D is possibly TRBD1 (5 bases). Germline assignment: CDR1 SGHNT and CDR2 YENEEA. The CDR3 length is 13 residues. The ends were cut back, 5 bases at V and 7 bases at J, with 15 bases in the middle. The CDR3 DNA follows: TGTGCCAGCAGCCTATACCCAAAGGGGGAGCAGTACTTC. Its protein product is CASSLYPKGEQYF.

This clone was seen more than once but under ten times. The V and J genes are TRBV29-1 and TRBJ1-1; D gene uncertain. This CDR3 has 11 amino acids. The germline V gene has CDR1 SQVTM and CDR2 ANQGSEA. Trimming took off 2 bases at V and 6 bases at J, with 7 bases between the two ends. CDR3 coding DNA: TGCAGCGTTGAACGGGGAGCTGAAGCTTTCTTT. As protein: CSVERGAEAFF.

The V gene is TRBV28, the J gene TRBJ1-3; 11 bases agree with TRBD1. V lost 1 base to trimming and J lost 1 base; unmatched junction nucleotides: 6. Germline V CDR1 and CDR2: MDHEN, SYDVKM. This CDR3 has 18 residues. The CDR3 bases are TGTGCCAGCAGTTTATTTGGACAGGGGGCTGTATCTGGAAACACCATATATTTT. Its translation: CASSLFGQGAVSGNTIYF.

The V and J genes are TRBV10-3 and TRBJ1-2, with D perhaps matching TRBD1 (5 bases). The germline V gene has CDR1 ENHRY and CDR2 SYGVKD. Trimming stripped 4 bases from V and 3 bases from J, with 6 bases between. The CDR3 spans 12 residues. In DNA form, the CDR3 reads TGTGCCATCAGTGGGGGGGACTATGGCTACACCTTC. This gives the protein CAISGGDYGYTF.

The chain is built from TRBV18 and TRBJ1-1; 7 nucleotides line up with TRBD1. The V segment lost 4 bases and the J segment 4 bases; nucleotides outside the gene matches: 3. Per germline, CDR1 KGHSH and CDR2 LQKENI. This CDR3 is 13 amino acids long. The CDR3 loop reads CASSQSGGTEAFF. CDR3 DNA: TGTGCCAGCTCACAATCAGGGGGCACTGAAGCTTTCTTT.

This clone was picked up one time. The gene calls are TRBV4-1 and TRBJ2-4; 8 positions match TRBD1. Per germline, CDR1 MGHRA and CDR2 YSYEKL. The CDR3 sequence is 16 residues long. J lost 1 base, V lost 4 bases, and 6 bases had no gene match. The CDR3 sequence is CASSPGGAVAKNIQYF. CDR3 in DNA: TGCGCCAGCAGCCCAGGGGGCGCCGTGGCCAAAAACATTCAGTACTTC.

V is TRBV4-3 and J is TRBJ1-1; possible D gene TRBD1, 6 bases. The CDR3 sequence is 13 residues long. Germline values: CDR1 LGHNA, CDR2 YSLEER. V shed 10 bases and J shed 8 bases, with 20 bases lying between them. Here the CDR3 reads CATTFQLGTEAFF. The CDR3 coding sequence is TGCGCCACAACATTTCAACTAGGGACAGAAGCTTTCTTT.

This clone was seen a handful of times. CDR3 loop: CASSLGQENEKLFF. The CDR3 nucleotides are TGCGCCAGCAGCCTCGGACAGGAGAATGAAAAACTGTTTTTT. The chain combines TRBV5-1 with TRBJ1-4, with 7 nucleotides matching TRBD1. The CDR3 spans 14 residues. Trimming removed 4 bases from V and 5 bases from J; junction bases left unmatched: 5. The germline gives CDR1 SGHRS, CDR2 YFSETQ. Supplemented by reference TRBV5-1 and TRBJ1-4, the full variable domain reads KAGVTQTPRYLIKTRGQQVTLSCSPISGHRSVSWYQQTPGQGLQFLFEYFSETQRNKGNFPGRFSGRQFSNSRSEMNVSTLELGDSALYLCASSLGQENEKLFFGSGTQLSVL.

This chain joins TRBV27 and TRBJ2-5; 9 bases fit TRBD1. CDR3 length equals 19 residues. V lost 1 base, J lost 1 base, and 13 bases stayed unmatched. The germline V gene has CDR1 MNHEY and CDR2 SMNVEV (reference sequence). The CDR3 DNA sequence: TGTGCCAGCAGTTTATGGCAGGGACAGGGCCCCCCTTCCCAAGAGACCCAGTACTTC. It specifies CASSLWQGQGPPSQETQYF.

The genes are TRBV5-1 and TRBJ1-1, with TRBD1 identical over 8 bases. V lost 3 bases to trimming and J lost 1 base; unmatched junction nucleotides: 5. The germline V gene has CDR1 SGHRS and CDR2 YFSETQ. The CDR3 spans 15 residues. CDR3 residues: CASSSGGAGNTEAFF. DNA of the CDR3: TGCGCCAGCAGCTCAGGGGGCGCCGGGAACACTGAAGCTTTCTTT.

This clone has only a few counts. The chain has TRBV3-1 (or the pseudogene TRBV3-2) and TRBJ2-7, with 9 bases identical to TRBD1. CDR3 length: 15 amino acids. The V gene's germline CDR1 is LGHDT and CDR2 YNNKEL (reference sequence). J gave up 2 bases and V 0 bases, and 2 bases lay outside the gene matches. The CDR3 here is CASSQEGTGTYEQYF. The CDR3 DNA sequence: TGTGCCAGCAGCCAAGAAGGGACAGGGACCTACGAGCAGTACTTC.